Sequencing of this T cell receptor (beta chain) was carried out in a study of T cell responses to AZD1222 COVID-19 vaccine. On the study more broadly: Analysis merged second doses at about 4 or about 12 weeks. General study points: Clonal diversity was possibly underestimated; the donors were predominantly white British and more often female. Reports indicate that nearly half of spike-specific TCRs are directed at unmutated variant regions. After the peak T cell response, and only then, were repertoires sampled.

This table comes from immunoSEQ multiplex PCR, and its TCRdb copy is limited to in-frame clones, with some not included. The profile shows some 180,000 clones, 85% to 95% of them singletons. With respect to this clone: Its antigen is not identified.

The CDR3 length is 15 residues. The V gene end was trimmed by 1 base and the J gene end by 8 bases; junction bases not matched to a gene: 8. Germline lookup yields CDR1 SEHNR and CDR2 FQNEAQ (reference sequence). The source material was peripheral blood, sampled on day 0 of AZD1222 vaccination. The chain joins TRBV7-9 to TRBJ1-5; 7 bases agree with TRBD1. This sequence was found in an adult in good health. CDR3 loop: CASSLGRTGSEPQHF. The CDR3 DNA reads as TGTGCCAGCAGCTTAGGAAGGACAGGCTCCGAGCCCCAGCATTTT.